These T cell receptor beta chains were read from a single sample in a study of T cell responses to AZD1222 COVID-19 vaccine. The table came from immunoSEQ multiplex PCR; TCRdb's copy has only in-frame clones and leaves some out. The table records approximately 80,000 clones, about nine tenths of them present only once. Sequencing used peripheral blood, obtained 28 days after the second AZD1222 dose. These receptors were taken from an adult who received the AZD1222 COVID-19 vaccine. The CDR3 runs from the conserved cysteine through the conserved F or W. A D gene is named only where the DNA matches it firmly. Clone size is stated in some rows and not others, as once, few, many or a class when expanded.

v_gene,j_gene,abundance,d_gene,CDR3nt,CDR3aa
TRBV7-6,TRBJ2-5,NA,NA,TGTGCCAGCAGCTCACAGGAGACCCAGTACTTC,CASSSQETQYF
TRBV27,TRBJ1-2,NA,TRBD1,TGTGCCAGCAGTCCAGGGGGGGACTATGGCTACACCTTC,CASSPGGDYGYTF
TRBV30,TRBJ1-1,NA,NA,TGTGCCTGGGCGGACAGTTTGAACACTGAAGCTTTCTTT,CAWADSLNTEAFF
TRBV6-5,TRBJ1-3,NA,NA,TGTGCCAGCAGTTCCCCCGTAGGAGTCGGAAACACCATATATTTT,CASSSPVGVGNTIYF
TRBV2,TRBJ1-4,few,TRBD1,TGTGCCAGCAATGGGGACAGGGGGGAAAAACTGTTTTTT,CASNGDRGEKLFF
TRBV4-3,TRBJ1-4,once,NA,TGCGCCAGCAGCCAAGTGGGGGCCGCCGCTATGGGTGAAAAACTGTTTTTT,CASSQVGAAAMGEKLFF
TRBV4-2,TRBJ1-1,NA,TRBD1,TGTGCCAGCAGCCCGGGACAGGGTGGGGAAGCTTTCTTT,CASSPGQGGEAFF
TRBV2,TRBJ1-6,NA,NA,TGTGCCAGCAGTGAAGGAGACAGTCGAACCCTCCACTTT,CASSEGDSRTLHF
TRBV6-5,TRBJ1-6,NA,NA,TGTGCCAGTACTCGATTACTCTATAATTCACCCCTCCACTTT,CASTRLLYNSPLHF
TRBV30,TRBJ1-3,once,NA,TGTGCCTGGAGTAACGATGCTGGAAACACCATATATTTT,CAWSNDAGNTIYF
TRBV5-4,TRBJ2-2,NA,NA,TGTGCCAGCAGCTTTAGAGGGGCAGCGGCTAACACCGGGGAGCTGTTTTTT,CASSFRGAAANTGELFF
TRBV4-2,TRBJ2-3,once,NA,TGTGCCAGCAGCCAAGATTATCTAGCGTCGACAGATACGCAGTATTTT,CASSQDYLASTDTQYF
TRBV9,TRBJ2-7,once,NA,TGTGCCACTATAAATGGGGACCAAGACTACGAGCAGTACTTC,CATINGDQDYEQYF
TRBV11-3,TRBJ2-1,NA,TRBD1,TGTGCCAGCAGCCGCGCAGGGGGTATCGACAATGAGCAGTTCTTC,CASSRAGGIDNEQFF
TRBV7-9,TRBJ1-6,once,NA,TGTGCCAGCAGCTTTTCGGCACAGGCCAATTCACCCCTCCACTTT,CASSFSAQANSPLHF
TRBV29-1,TRBJ2-1,NA,NA,TGCAGCGTTGCGGACGGCAACTACAATGAGCAGTTCTTC,CSVADGNYNEQFF
TRBV2,TRBJ2-1,NA,NA,TGTGCCAGCAGCGGGTTAGGCGTCAATGAGCAGTTCTTC,CASSGLGVNEQFF
TRBV11-2,TRBJ1-6,NA,NA,TGTGCCAGCAGCTTCCAGGGGTATAATTCACCCCTCCACTTT,CASSFQGYNSPLHF
TRBV5-1,TRBJ1-1,NA,NA,TGCGCCAGCTCGACAGACCATAGGGGTGAAGCTTTCTTT,CASSTDHRGEAFF
TRBV10-3,TRBJ2-7,NA,NA,TGTGCCATCAGTGTAGACAAGACCTACGAGCAGTACTTC,CAISVDKTYEQYF
TRBV6-5,TRBJ1-1,NA,NA,TGTGCCAGCAGTTATGGGGGGGGGATGAACACTGAAGCTTTCTTT,CASSYGGGMNTEAFF
TRBV6-1,TRBJ1-2,NA,NA,TGTGCCAGCAGTGAACCCGAGCGCTATGGCTACACCTTC,CASSEPERYGYTF